Listed here are 27 T cell receptor beta chains from one sample, sequenced in a study of identical twins. TCRdb used MiXCR to reprocess the 5' RACE reads, holding one entry per CDR3 protein. The top ten clones hold around 0.3% of a sample with 1.5 million to 2 million distinct CDR3 sequences, about 30% of them seen once. The source material was cord blood. Receptors were obtained from a newborn girl in good health.

This clonotype was detected a few times. The V and J genes are TRBV3-1 and TRBJ1-1; D not resolved. CDR1 is LGHDT, CDR2 YNNKEL, per germline (reference sequence). Trimming took off 3 bases at V and 3 bases at J, with 8 bases between the two ends. The CDR3 loop spans 13 amino acids. The CDR3 spells CASSHLHDTEAFF. The CDR3 DNA follows: TGTGCCAGCAGCCACCTACACGACACTGAAGCTTTCTTT.

The CDR3 region is CSVETSSEAFF. The CDR3 coding sequence is TGCAGCGTTGAGACATCCAGTGAAGCTTTCTTT. The chain links TRBV29-1 to TRBJ1-1; no definite D call. V gave up 3 bases and J gave up 7 bases, with 9 bases separating them. Looked up from germline, CDR1 is SQVTM and CDR2 is ANQGSEA. The CDR3 is 11 amino acids.

This clonotype was picked up a small number of times. The chain has TRBV6-2 or TRBV6-3 and TRBJ2-5; D unclear. The CDR3 contains 12 residues. The germline V and J ends were trimmed by 7 bases and 1 base, with 7 bases remaining between them. CDR1 and CDR2 from the germline V gene are MNHEY and SVGEGT. The CDR3 region is CASILSQETQYF. In DNA form, the CDR3 reads TGTGCCAGCATACTGAGCCAAGAGACCCAGTACTTC.

This sequence joins TRBV2 and TRBJ1-5; 7 nucleotides align to TRBD1. The CDR3 loop spans 17 amino acids. V lost 6 bases, J lost 0 bases, and 11 bases stayed unmatched. The germline V gene has CDR1 SNHLY and CDR2 FYNNEI. The CDR3 region has the DNA TGTGCCAGCAGACACTTCCTTGGGACAGATAGCAATCAGCCCCAGCATTTT. It is translated as CASRHFLGTDSNQPQHF.

This clonotype occurred a few times. The genes are TRBV5-4 and TRBJ2-5; D is possibly TRBD1 (6 bases). The J call could be wrong; TRBJ2-7 is a better fit for the DNA end. Germline V CDR1 and CDR2: SGHNT, YYREEE (reference sequence). This CDR3 comprises 15 residues. The CDR3 spells CASRTGTSHVYEQYF. The CDR3 DNA is TGTGCCAGCAGAACCGGGACATCGCACGTTTACGAGCAGTACTTC.

A note on this clonotype: At one end, the junction sequence differs from germline, possibly due to a read error. The chain couples TRBV6-5 to TRBJ2-2; 9 positions match TRBD1. The CDR3 loop spans 14 amino acids. The germline gives CDR1 MNHEY, CDR2 SVGAGI. The CDR3 bases are TGCGCCAGCACCCCGGGACAGGGCACCGGGGAGCTGTTTTTT. It codes for CASTPGQGTGELFF.

The rearrangement links TRBV3-1 to TRBJ2-6; possibly TRBD1 for D (5 bases). The CDR3 extends over 17 amino acids. V lost 3 bases, J lost 1 base, and 13 bases lay in between. Germline assignment: CDR1 LGHDT and CDR2 YNNKEL (reference sequence). DNA of the CDR3: TGTGCCAGCAGCCAGTCCAGGGTAAGATCTGGGGCCAACGTCCTGACTTTC. It is translated as CASSQSRVRSGANVLTF.

The chain has TRBV5-5 and TRBJ1-1, with D unclear. Per the germline V gene, CDR1 is SGHKS and CDR2 is YYEKEE (reference sequence). V lost 0 bases and J lost 4, with 10 bases in between. CDR3 size: 14 residues. CDR3 DNA sequence: TGTGCCAGCAGCTTGGGCCGGGATTTCACTGAAGCTTTCTTT. Residues: CASSLGRDFTEAFF.

The chain couples TRBV19 to TRBJ2-1; 12 bases fit TRBD2. The CDR3 is made up of 14 amino acids. CDR1 LNHDA and CDR2 SQIVND come from the germline V gene (reference sequence). The J segment lost 8 bases and the V segment lost 7 bases, leaving 6 bases of the junction unmatched. This CDR3 is CASIRTSGVYEQFF. The CDR3, as DNA: TGTGCCAGTATCCGGACTAGCGGGGTGTATGAGCAGTTCTTC.

This clonotype was counted between two and nine times. Here the CDR3 reads CASSPTSSGGEKLFF. For the CDR3, the DNA is TGTGCCAGCAGCCCCACATCGTCGGGTGGTGAAAAACTGTTTTTT. This chain uses TRBV12-3 or TRBV12-4 with TRBJ1-4; D call uncertain. The ends were cut back, 6 bases at V and 7 bases at J, with 18 bases in the middle. This CDR3 comprises 15 residues.

The V and J genes are TRBV20-1 and TRBJ2-7, with D perhaps TRBD1 or TRBD2 (6 bases each). Looked up from germline, CDR1 is DFQATT and CDR2 is SNEGSKA (reference sequence). The V end was cut by 2 bases, the J end by 1 base, with 15 bases between. The CDR3 runs 15 residues. CDR3: CSARSPGGPSYEQYF. The CDR3, as DNA: TGCAGTGCTAGATCTCCCGGGGGCCCTTCCTACGAGCAGTACTTC.

This clonotype was recorded many times. This chain links TRBV25-1 with TRBJ2-1; no firm D call. The CDR3 loop spans 11 amino acids. V was pared by 6 bases and J by 6 bases, with 6 bases between. The V gene's germline CDR1 is MGHDK and CDR2 SYGVNS. CDR3 loop: CASSVVNEQFF. The DNA for the CDR3 is TGTGCCAGCAGCGTGGTCAATGAGCAGTTCTTC.

This clonotype was counted a few times. The gene calls are TRBV14 and TRBJ1-1; D is unclear. The CDR3 contains 19 residues. V lost 0 bases and J 0 bases, leaving 20 bases between the germline ends. Germline CDR1 SGHDN, CDR2 FVKESK. The CDR3 DNA is TGTGCCAGCAGCCAAGACGTCGACTTGGAGAGACTCATGAACACTGAAGCTTTCTTT. This codes for CASSQDVDLERLMNTEAFF.

This chain uses TRBV20-1 with TRBJ2-1; D is uncertain. Trimming cost V 6 bases and J 0 bases, with 12 bases left between them. Germline V gene data show CDR1 as DFQATT and CDR2 as SNEGSKA (reference sequence). There are 14 residues in the CDR3. This CDR3 is CSAVSIVSYNEQFF. The CDR3 region has the DNA TGCAGTGCCGTCTCAATTGTCTCCTACAATGAGCAGTTCTTC.

The chain is built from TRBV5-1 and TRBJ2-7; TRBD2 is a possible D gene (5 bases). This CDR3 contains 16 residues. Trimming removed 4 bases from V and 2 bases from J, with 19 bases in between. Germline CDR1 and CDR2: SGHRS and YFSETQ. The CDR3 DNA follows: TGCGCCAGCAGCCGCCAAGGAGACTATCCGACCTACGAGCAGTACTTC. It yields the protein CASSRQGDYPTYEQYF. The whole variable domain, remainder taken from reference TRBV5-1 and TRBJ2-7, is KAGVTQTPRYLIKTRGQQVTLSCSPISGHRSVSWYQQTPGQGLQFLFEYFSETQRNKGNFPGRFSGRQFSNSRSEMNVSTLELGDSALYLCASSRQGDYPTYEQYFGPGTRLTVT.

This chain links TRBV29-1 with TRBJ2-5, with 7 positions matching TRBD2. Trimming cost V 4 bases and J 11 bases; bases outside gene matches: 16. Germline assignment: CDR1 SQVTM and CDR2 ANQGSEA. The CDR3 length is 14 residues. The CDR3 loop reads CSVVATSSQSEQYF. The CDR3 DNA follows: TGCAGCGTTGTTGCGACTAGCAGTCAGTCTGAGCAGTACTTC.

The chain employs TRBV13 and TRBJ2-7; 9 bases map to TRBD2. With V trimmed by 0 bases and J by 0 bases, 9 bases remained unmatched. Germline CDR1 PRHDT, CDR2 FYEKMQ (reference sequence). There are 18 residues in the CDR3. The CDR3 loop is CASSLGSFGLANSYEQYF. The CDR3, as DNA: TGTGCCAGCAGCTTAGGCTCCTTTGGACTAGCGAACTCCTACGAGCAGTACTTC.

This clonotype has just a few counts. The chain combines TRBV9 with TRBJ2-7; TRBD1 or TRBD2 may be the D gene (5 bases each). V was shortened by 4 bases and J by 7 bases, with 18 bases between the two germline ends. Germline CDR1 is SGDLS and CDR2 is YYNGEE. The length of the CDR3 is 14 residues. CDR3 amino acids: CASSPSGANNEQYF. The CDR3 region has the DNA TGTGCCAGCAGCCCCTCCGGGGCTAACAATGAGCAGTACTTC.

This clonotype was detected a few times. The chain is built from TRBV6-5 and TRBJ2-3; the D is unclear. CDR3 length: 16 amino acids. Germline loops: CDR1 MNHEY, CDR2 SVGAGI. V lost 2 bases and J lost 0, with 12 bases in between. CDR3 sequence: CASSYRRRLSTDTQYF. The CDR3 region has the DNA TGTGCCAGCAGTTACAGGCGTCGACTTAGCACAGATACGCAGTATTTT.

Remarks on this clonotype: A much more abundant neighbour one base away suggests this may be a read error. Here the CDR3 DNA reads TGTGCCAGCAGACAGGGGGATGAAAAACTGTTTTTT. Translation: CASRQGDEKLFF. This chain joins TRBV6-6 and TRBJ1-4; 8 bases line up with TRBD1. Germline trimming cut 6 bases from V and 6 bases from J; bases unmatched to any gene: 0. The CDR3 length is 12 residues. The germline gives CDR1 MNHNY, CDR2 SVGAGI (reference sequence).

This clonotype has just a few counts. The chain is built from TRBV5-1 and TRBJ1-1, with D possibly TRBD1 on 5 matching bases. The CDR3 has 11 amino acids. Germline V gene sequence: CDR1 SGHRS, CDR2 YFSETQ. Trimming shortened V by 4 bases and J by 7 bases, and 8 bases separated the two germline ends. The CDR3 DNA is TGCGCCAGCAGCACAGGAAATGAAGCTTTCTTT. This sequence encodes CASSTGNEAFF.

The V gene is TRBV7-8, the J gene TRBJ1-4; no definite D call. V was pared by 2 bases and J by 5 bases, with 15 bases between. Germline CDR1 reads SGHVS; CDR2 reads FQNEAQ. The CDR3 spans 16 residues. CDR3: CASSLTRLGVNEKLFF. The CDR3 DNA is TGTGCCAGCAGCTTAACCCGACTCGGTGTGAATGAAAAACTGTTTTTT.

The chain links TRBV7-9 to TRBJ1-4, with D maybe TRBD1 (5 bases). CDR1 and CDR2 from the germline V gene are SEHNR and FQNEAQ (reference sequence). Trimming removed 1 base from V and 8 bases from J, with 8 bases in between. The CDR3 consists of 13 residues. CDR3 bases: TGTGCCAGCAGCTTAGGGGGGAAGGAAAAACTGTTTTTT. Translated: CASSLGGKEKLFF.

Regarding this clonotype: One end of the junction does not line up with germline, which may come from a read error. The chain recombines TRBV28 with TRBJ2-7, with D tentatively TRBD2 (6 bases). Germline V gene sequence: CDR1 MDHEN, CDR2 SYDVKM. The CDR3 length is 17 residues. The CDR3 region is CVSSGPLRGRIGYEQYF. In DNA form, the CDR3 reads TGTGTCAGCAGTGGCCCCCTCCGTGGGAGGATAGGGTACGAGCAGTACTTC.

The sample holds a few counts of this clonotype. The chain joins TRBV20-1 to TRBJ2-7; D is unresolved. The V end was cut by 1 base, the J end by 5 bases, with 15 bases between. This CDR3 contains 14 residues. Germline CDR1 DFQATT, CDR2 SNEGSKA (reference sequence). The chain's CDR3 is CSARGLRRGDEQYF. The CDR3, as DNA: TGCAGTGCTAGAGGGCTTCGTCGAGGCGACGAGCAGTACTTC.

The sample holds a few counts of this clonotype. This sequence joins TRBV27 and TRBJ2-1; a possible D gene is TRBD2 (6 bases). Per germline, CDR1 MNHEY and CDR2 SMNVEV (reference sequence). This CDR3 region has 15 residues. Between the trimmed V and J ends, which lost 5 bases and 2 bases, there was a span of 13 bases. The CDR3 spells CASSPTRVTYNEQFF. Here the CDR3 DNA reads TGTGCCAGCAGTCCGACTAGGGTTACCTACAATGAGCAGTTCTTC.

As regards this clonotype: Germline and junction disagree at one end, which may indicate a read error. The CDR3 here is CASSKASAMGNEQYF. CDR3 bases: TGTGCCAGCAGTAAAGCTAGCGCCATGGGGAATGAGCAGTACTTC. J is TRBJ2-7 and V is TRBV6-1; maybe TRBD2 (6 bases). There are 15 residues in the CDR3. Looked up from germline, CDR1 is MNHNS and CDR2 is SASEGT.